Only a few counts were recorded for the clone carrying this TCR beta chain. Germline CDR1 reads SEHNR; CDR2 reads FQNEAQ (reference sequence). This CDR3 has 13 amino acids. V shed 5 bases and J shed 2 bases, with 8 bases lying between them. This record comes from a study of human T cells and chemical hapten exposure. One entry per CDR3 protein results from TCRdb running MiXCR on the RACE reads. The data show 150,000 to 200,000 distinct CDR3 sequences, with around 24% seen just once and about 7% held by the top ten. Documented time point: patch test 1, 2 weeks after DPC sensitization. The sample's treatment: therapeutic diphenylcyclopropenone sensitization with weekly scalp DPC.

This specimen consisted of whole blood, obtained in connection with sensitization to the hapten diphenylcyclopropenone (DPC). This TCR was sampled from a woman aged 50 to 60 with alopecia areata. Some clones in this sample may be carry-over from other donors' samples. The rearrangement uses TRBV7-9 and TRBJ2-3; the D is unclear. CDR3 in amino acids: CASSVWNTDTQYF. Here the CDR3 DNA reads TGTGCCAGCAGCGTCTGGAACACAGATACGCAGTATTTT.